These T cell receptor beta chains were read from a single sample in a study of blood T cell repertoires in COVID-19. Only in-frame clones appear in the TCRdb table, and some are missing; sequencing was by immunoSEQ multiplex PCR. This table has tens of thousands of clones, over 60% appearing once. Sequencing was done on a sample of peripheral blood. The source of these receptors is a man in his 70s with COVID-19, enrolled during active disease. CDR3s include the opening cysteine and the closing phenylalanine or tryptophan. Fields, in order: clone size, J gene, V gene, D gene, CDR3 protein, CDR3 DNA. A D gene is named only where the DNA matches it firmly. Where a row states a size, it is once, few, many or the class of an expanded clone; other rows omit it.

size: once; J: TRBJ2-1; V: TRBV4-1; D: -; CDR3: CASSQGARSNEQFF; DNA: TGCGCCAGCAGCCAGGGGGCTAGGAGCAATGAGCAGTTCTTC
size: -; J: TRBJ1-4; V: TRBV7-2; D: TRBD1; CDR3: CASSLGPGGEKLFF; DNA: TGTGCCAGCAGCTTAGGACCAGGGGGAGAAAAACTGTTTTTT
size: -; J: TRBJ1-6; V: TRBV28; D: -; CDR3: CASSLGRSNSPLHF; DNA: TGTGCCAGCAGTTTAGGTAGAAGTAATTCACCCCTCCACTTT
size: -; J: TRBJ1-1; V: TRBV29-1; D: TRBD1; CDR3: CSVGRMTGERATEAFF; DNA: TGCAGCGTCGGTCGTATGACAGGGGAACGGGCGACTGAAGCTTTCTTT
size: few; J: TRBJ1-2; V: TRBV27; D: TRBD1; CDR3: CASSPTGNGYTF; DNA: TGTGCCAGCAGTCCGACAGGGAATGGCTACACCTTC
size: -; J: TRBJ1-3; V: TRBV2; D: TRBD1; CDR3: CASTGQGAGAGNTIYF; DNA: TGTGCCAGTACTGGACAGGGGGCAGGTGCTGGAAACACCATATATTTT
size: -; J: TRBJ2-1; V: TRBV19; D: TRBD2; CDR3: CATVGTSGGYNEQFF; DNA: TGTGCCACAGTCGGAACTAGCGGGGGGTACAATGAGCAGTTCTTC
size: few; J: TRBJ1-1; V: TRBV5-6; D: -; CDR3: CASSLGGSYTEAFF; DNA: TGTGCCAGCAGCTTGGGAGGTAGCTACACTGAAGCTTTCTTT
size: -; J: TRBJ1-2; V: TRBV19; D: -; CDR3: CASQGLNYGYTF; DNA: TGTGCCAGTCAGGGGCTCAACTATGGCTACACCTTC
size: -; J: TRBJ1-1; V: TRBV14; D: -; CDR3: CASSQGQPGKAFF; DNA: TGTGCCAGCAGCCAAGGACAACCTGGAAAAGCTTTCTTT
size: -; J: TRBJ2-3; V: TRBV19; D: TRBD2; CDR3: CATVAGGPADTQYF; DNA: TGTGCCACCGTAGCGGGAGGGCCAGCAGATACGCAGTATTTT
size: -; J: TRBJ2-5; V: TRBV9; D: TRBD1; CDR3: CASSFGQGGPETQYF; DNA: TGTGCCAGCAGCTTCGGACAGGGGGGCCCAGAGACCCAGTACTTC
size: -; J: TRBJ2-3; V: TRBV5-1; D: -; CDR3: CASSFRRAPDTQYF; DNA: TGCGCCAGCAGTTTCCGGAGGGCCCCAGATACGCAGTATTTT
size: -; J: TRBJ2-5; V: TRBV15; D: TRBD1; CDR3: CATSRGQGQQETQYF; DNA: TGTGCCACCAGCAGGGGACAGGGTCAACAAGAGACCCAGTACTTC
size: -; J: TRBJ2-1; V: TRBV28; D: -; CDR3: CASSFNRLSSEQFF; DNA: TGTGCCAGCAGTTTCAACAGGCTCTCTAGTGAGCAGTTCTTC
size: -; J: TRBJ1-1; V: TRBV7-2; D: -; CDR3: CASSLVAGTSEAFF; DNA: TGTGCCAGCAGCTTAGTCGCGGGGACGTCTGAAGCTTTCTTT
size: -; J: TRBJ1-1; V: TRBV7-9; D: -; CDR3: CASSLRGPEAFF; DNA: TGTGCCAGCAGCTTAAGGGGCCCTGAAGCTTTCTTT
size: -; J: TRBJ2-7; V: TRBV28; D: -; CDR3: CASSFPGPYEQYF; DNA: TGTGCCAGCAGTTTTCCAGGGCCCTACGAGCAGTACTTC
size: -; J: TRBJ1-4; V: TRBV4-2; D: -; CDR3: CASSQNPGGTEKLFF; DNA: TGTGCCAGCAGCCAAAATCCGGGGGGGACTGAAAAACTGTTTTTT
size: -; J: TRBJ1-1; V: TRBV7-2; D: -; CDR3: CASSLSAGFTEAFF; DNA: TGTGCCAGCAGCTTATCGGCAGGGTTCACTGAAGCTTTCTTT
size: -; J: TRBJ2-7; V: TRBV5-1; D: TRBD2; CDR3: CASSQRGSSYEQYF; DNA: TGCGCCAGCAGCCAGCGGGGGAGCTCCTACGAGCAGTACTTC
size: -; J: TRBJ2-5; V: TRBV4-1; D: TRBD2; CDR3: CASSQDWASGSRETQYF; DNA: TGCGCCAGCAGCCAAGATTGGGCTAGCGGGAGTAGAGAGACCCAGTACTTC
size: -; J: TRBJ1-2; V: TRBV30; D: -; CDR3: CAWSGGDLGGYTF; DNA: TGTGCCTGGAGTGGGGGGGACTTAGGAGGCTACACCTTC
size: -; J: TRBJ1-3; V: TRBV4-1; D: -; CDR3: CASSQLQGSGNTIYF; DNA: TGCGCCAGCAGCCAACTACAGGGCTCTGGAAACACCATATATTTT
size: few; J: TRBJ1-1; V: TRBV28; D: TRBD1; CDR3: CASSSGQGNTEAFF; DNA: TGTGCCAGCAGCTCGGGACAGGGGAACACTGAAGCTTTCTTT